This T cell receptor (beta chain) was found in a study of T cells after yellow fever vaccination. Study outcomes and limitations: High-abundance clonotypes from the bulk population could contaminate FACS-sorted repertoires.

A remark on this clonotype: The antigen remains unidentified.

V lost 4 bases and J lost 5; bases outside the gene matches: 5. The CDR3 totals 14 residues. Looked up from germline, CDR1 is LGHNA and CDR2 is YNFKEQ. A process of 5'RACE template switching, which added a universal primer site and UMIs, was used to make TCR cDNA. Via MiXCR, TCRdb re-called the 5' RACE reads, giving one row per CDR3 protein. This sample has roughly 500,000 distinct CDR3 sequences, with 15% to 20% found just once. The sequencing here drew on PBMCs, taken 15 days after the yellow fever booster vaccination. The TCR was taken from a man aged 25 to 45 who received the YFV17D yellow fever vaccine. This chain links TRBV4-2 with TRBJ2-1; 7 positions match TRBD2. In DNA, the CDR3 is TGTGCCAGCAGCCCGGGGGGAGGCAACAATGAGCAGTTCTTC. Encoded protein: CASSPGGGNNEQFF.